This T cell receptor beta chain was captured by sequencing in a study of blood T cell repertoires in COVID-19. The CDR3 extends over 15 amino acids. Looked up from germline, CDR1 is SGDLS and CDR2 is YYNGEE. Trimming cost V 0 bases and J 1 base, with 9 bases left between them. Original analysis: By means of reference gene primer amplification, nucleated cell counts were estimated. Data came from immunoSEQ multiplex PCR; TCRdb stores just in-frame clones and leaves some out. V and J calls and clone size are given by that table; D and trimming were obtained from the DNA. In the table there are tens of thousands of clones, under 95% of which are singletons.

The sequenced sample consisted of peripheral blood. The receptor was isolated from a human donor in a cohort sampled during active COVID-19. The chain recombines TRBV9 with TRBJ2-3; D ambiguous. The CDR3 coding sequence is TGTGCCAGCAGCGTAGGTGTTTCGGGCACAGATACGCAGTATTTT. Translated: CASSVGVSGTDTQYF.